The 3 T cell receptor beta chains below were found in one sample sequenced in a study of blood T cell repertoires in COVID-19. Assay: immunoSEQ multiplex PCR; the TCRdb copy retains only in-frame clones and omits some. The sample includes approximately 210,000 clones, over 65% of them seen just once. The sequencing sample was made of peripheral blood. The receptors were sampled from a woman aged 70-85 years with active or convalescent COVID-19.

This rearrangement joins TRBV19 to TRBJ2-2, with D hard to call. From germline, CDR1 is LNHDA and CDR2 SQIVND (reference sequence). This CDR3 comprises 15 residues. V was trimmed by 3 bases and J by 0 bases, leaving 8 bases between them. CDR3 loop: CASSIGLANTGELFF. In nucleotides, the CDR3 is TGTGCCAGTAGTATTGGGCTTGCGAACACCGGGGAGCTGTTTTTT. Using reference TRBV19 and TRBJ2-2 for the parts outside the CDR3, the full variable domain is DGGITQSPKYLFRKEGQNVTLSCEQNLNHDAMYWYRQDPGQGLRLIYYSQIVNDFQKGDIAEGYSVSREKKESFPLTVTSAQKNPTAFYLCASSIGLANTGELFFGEGSRLTVL.

The chain carries TRBV6-4 and TRBJ2-1; TRBD2 aligns across 9 bases. The CDR3 length is 14 residues. CDR1 and CDR2 from the germline V gene are MRHNA and SNTAGT. The V segment lost 5 bases and the J segment 10 bases; nucleotides outside the gene matches: 9. The CDR3 sequence: CASSWTLAGREQFF. In DNA form, the CDR3 reads TGTGCCAGCAGTTGGACTCTAGCGGGGCGGGAGCAGTTCTTC.

The chain has TRBV30 and TRBJ1-5; 7 bases are a match to TRBD1. This CDR3 has 13 amino acids. The J segment lost 5 bases and the V segment lost 1 base, leaving 2 bases of the junction unmatched. CDR1 GTSNPN and CDR2 SVGIG come from the germline V gene (reference sequence). The CDR3 here is CAWSGTGYQPQHF. In nucleotides, the CDR3 is TGTGCCTGGAGTGGGACAGGTTATCAGCCCCAGCATTTT.